These 9 T cell receptor beta chains were all obtained from the same sample, sequenced in a study of neurological immune-mediated disorders. TCRdb processed the 5' RACE reads anew with MiXCR; each CDR3 protein has one entry. The sample consists of over 55,000 distinct CDR3 sequences, about 10% of them appearing once. Described time point: longitudinal time-point 1 (baseline). Input material: PBMCs. These receptors were obtained from a male donor with HTLV-1-associated myelopathy (HAM/TSP).

Many counts were recorded for this clonotype. The chain recombines TRBV20-1 with TRBJ2-1; 7 nucleotides align to TRBD1. Germline loops: CDR1 DFQATT, CDR2 SNEGSKA (reference sequence). The CDR3 consists of 16 residues. The ends lost 0 bases at V and 0 bases at J; junction bases unmatched: 5. This chain's CDR3 is CSARDLRGSSYNEQFF. Here the CDR3 DNA reads TGCAGTGCTAGAGATCTCAGGGGGAGCTCCTACAATGAGCAGTTCTTC.

This clonotype was seen many times. The chain employs TRBV4-1 and TRBJ2-4; 8 bases match TRBD1. V shed 2 bases and J 0 bases; nucleotides not matched to a gene: 12. This CDR3 region has 19 residues. The germline V gene has CDR1 MGHRA and CDR2 YSYEKL. CDR3 in amino acids: CASSQFSMGQELAKNIQYF. CDR3 nucleotide sequence: TGCGCCAGCAGCCAATTCTCGATGGGACAGGAACTAGCCAAAAACATTCAGTACTTC.

This clonotype was observed many times. This chain connects TRBV20-1 to TRBJ1-1, with D unclear. Germline-derived CDR1 and CDR2 are DFQATT and SNEGSKA (reference sequence). The CDR3 runs 13 residues. Trimming pared 4 bases from V and 3 bases from J, leaving 12 bases between. The chain's CDR3 is CSANVEVDTEAFF. CDR3 sequence (DNA): TGCAGTGCTAACGTGGAAGTGGACACTGAAGCTTTCTTT.

This clonotype was recorded at least ten times. The chain combines TRBV6-2 or TRBV6-3 with TRBJ1-2, with unresolved D. The CDR3 spans 13 residues. V was clipped by 6 bases and J by 1 base, with 9 bases between them. CDR1 is MNHEY and CDR2 is SVGEGT in the germline V gene. The CDR3 reads CASRKTVNYGYTF. The CDR3 region has the DNA TGTGCCAGCAGAAAGACGGTTAACTATGGCTACACCTTC.

This clonotype came up many times. This sequence joins TRBV12-3 or TRBV12-4 and TRBJ2-5, with 7 nucleotides matching TRBD2. V trimming: 8 bases; J trimming: 5 bases; junction bases outside the gene matches: 14. The CDR3 is 15 amino acids. The CDR3 is CASASTSPWGETQYF. The CDR3 DNA reads as TGTGCCAGCGCCTCGACTAGCCCCTGGGGGGAGACCCAGTACTTC.

There are many counts of this clonotype. The chain joins TRBV4-3 to TRBJ1-2, with D perhaps matching TRBD1 (5 bases). This CDR3 has 13 amino acids. V was pared by 3 bases and J by 5 bases, with 10 bases between. Germline assignment: CDR1 LGHNA and CDR2 YSLEER. This chain's CDR3 is CASSQAGSYGYTF. CDR3 DNA: TGCGCCAGCAGCCAGGCAGGGTCTTATGGCTACACCTTC.

The sample holds many counts of this clonotype. V and J are TRBV18 and TRBJ1-1; TRBD1 is a possible D gene (5 bases). Germline CDR1 KGHSH, CDR2 LQKENI. Between the trimmed V and J ends, which lost 3 bases and 0 bases, there was a span of 17 bases. This CDR3 is 17 amino acids long. The CDR3 here is CASSPLSWGAMNTEAFF. The CDR3 DNA is TGTGCCAGCTCACCGTTGAGTTGGGGCGCTATGAACACTGAAGCTTTCTTT.

There are many counts of this clonotype. The chain combines TRBV5-1 with TRBJ2-3; tentatively, D is TRBD1 (6 bases). The V gene's germline CDR1 is SGHRS and CDR2 YFSETQ. The V gene lost 4 bases and the J gene lost 0 bases, with 12 bases spanning the gap. This CDR3 spans 15 amino acids. CDR3 nucleotides: TGCGCCAGCAGCGACGGGACATATAGCACAGATACGCAGTATTTT. This sequence encodes CASSDGTYSTDTQYF.

This clonotype was counted between two and nine times. V and J are TRBV4-3 and TRBJ1-5; D is unresolved. CDR3 length: 15 residues. Trimming cost V 1 base and J 7 bases, with 14 bases left between them. Germline-derived CDR1 and CDR2 are LGHNA and YSLEER. This CDR3 reads CASSQGLGPGQPQHF. The CDR3 DNA sequence: TGCGCCAGCAGCCAAGGGTTAGGTCCGGGGCAGCCCCAGCATTTT.